This T cell receptor (beta chain) was retrieved from a study of blood T cells in healthy people across ages. Alongside a J-beta primer mix, a sample-barcoded 5' primer served in a second PCR lasting roughly 6 to 11 cycles. Each CDR3 protein gets one entry after TCRdb re-called the 5' RACE reads with MiXCR. The repertoire holds about a million distinct CDR3 sequences, with under 50% as singletons. Trimming took off 2 bases at V and 7 bases at J, with 8 bases between the two ends. This CDR3 has 12 residues. The germline V gene has CDR1 SNHLY and CDR2 FYNNEI. Study observations and caveats: There was a strong correlation between TCR beta diversity and naive T cell percentage. Per-million-T-cell TCR beta diversity fell roughly linearly with age.

Each sample yielded at least 6 million isolated PBMCs. This clonotype was picked up a small number of times. Its antigen is still unknown. Sequenced: blood. The sequence came from a man aged 25 to 40 in good health. The chain couples TRBV2 to TRBJ1-2; possibly TRBD1 for D (5 bases). CDR3 DNA sequence: TGTGCCAGCAGTGAACTCAGGGTTGGCTACACCTTC. Its translation is CASSELRVGYTF.